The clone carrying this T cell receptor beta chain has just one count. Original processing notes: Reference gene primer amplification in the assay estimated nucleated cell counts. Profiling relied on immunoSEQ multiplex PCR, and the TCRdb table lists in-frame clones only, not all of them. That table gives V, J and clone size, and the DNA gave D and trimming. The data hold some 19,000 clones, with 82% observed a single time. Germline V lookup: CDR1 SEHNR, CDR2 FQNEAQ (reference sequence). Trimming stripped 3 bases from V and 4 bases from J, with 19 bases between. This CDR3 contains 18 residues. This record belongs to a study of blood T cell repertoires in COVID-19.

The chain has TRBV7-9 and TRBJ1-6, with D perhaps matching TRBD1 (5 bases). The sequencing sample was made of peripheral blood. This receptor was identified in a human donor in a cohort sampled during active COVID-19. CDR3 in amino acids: CASSLASQVTAYNSPLHF. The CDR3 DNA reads TGTGCCAGCAGCTTGGCCTCCCAGGTGACAGCATATAATTCACCCCTCCACTTT.